The 30 T cell receptor beta chains reported below all come from one sample, sequenced in a study of blood T cell repertoires in COVID-19. Measured with immunoSEQ multiplex PCR; TCRdb has only the in-frame clones, and not every one. The table has around 180,000 clones, about 88% seen once; the top ten hold around 24%. Source material: peripheral blood. These receptors originate from a man in his 60s with acute or convalescent COVID-19.

The chain couples TRBV11-3 to TRBJ2-7, with TRBD2 matching over 7 bases. Germline CDR1 reads SGHNT; CDR2 reads YENEEA. V lost 1 base, J lost 6 bases, and 6 bases stayed unmatched. The CDR3 spans 14 residues. This CDR3 is CASSLGEPGGEQYF. The DNA of the CDR3 is TGTGCCAGCAGCTTAGGGGAACCGGGGGGCGAGCAGTACTTC.

V gene TRBV10-3 combines with J gene TRBJ2-1, with 10 positions matching TRBD2. Germline V gene lookup returns CDR1 ENHRY and CDR2 SYGVKD. V dropped 11 bases and J dropped 7; count of bases not matched to a gene: 17. The CDR3 is 16 amino acids. In DNA, the CDR3 is TGTGCCTCAAGGGGACAGCGGGGGGGCCAGGTAAATGAGCAGTTCTTC. This gives the protein CASRGQRGGQVNEQFF.

The chain couples TRBV5-1 to TRBJ2-5; D call uncertain. V was clipped by 5 bases and J by 1 base, with 15 bases between them. The CDR3 consists of 15 residues. Germline assignment: CDR1 SGHRS and CDR2 YFSETQ. The CDR3 sequence: CASSENSPLQETQYF. CDR3 nucleotide sequence: TGCGCCAGCAGTGAGAACAGTCCCCTCCAAGAGACCCAGTACTTC.

The chain links TRBV7-9 to TRBJ2-5; 8 nucleotides align to TRBD2. The CDR3 sequence is 15 residues long. Germline assignment: CDR1 SEHNR and CDR2 FQNEAQ (reference sequence). V lost 2 bases to trimming and J lost 5 bases; unmatched junction nucleotides: 7. As DNA, the CDR3 is TGTGCCAGCAGCTTAAGCGGGGGTTACGAGGAGACCCAGTACTTC. It yields the protein CASSLSGGYEETQYF.

The CDR3 DNA reads TGCGCCAGCAGGTTATACACCCATGGGGACAGTGAAGCTTTCTTT. This sequence encodes CASRLYTHGDSEAFF. The chain links TRBV5-1 to TRBJ1-1; 7 positions agree with TRBD1. V lost 5 bases and J lost 7; bases outside the gene matches: 14. This CDR3 is built from 15 residues. Per germline, CDR1 SGHRS and CDR2 YFSETQ.

The chain carries TRBV6-4 and TRBJ1-6; D possibly corresponds to TRBD1 (6 bases). CDR1 and CDR2 from the germline V gene are MRHNA and SNTAGT. V lost 8 bases and J 7 bases, leaving 15 bases between the germline ends. This CDR3 contains 14 residues. The CDR3 spells CASGTGTLNSPLHF. DNA for the CDR3: TGTGCCAGCGGAACCGGGACACTCAATTCACCCCTCCACTTT.

This chain connects TRBV6-2 or TRBV6-3 to TRBJ1-5; 7 nucleotides align to TRBD1. There are 18 residues in the CDR3. V shed 4 bases and J 1 base; nucleotides not matched to a gene: 13. Germline V gives CDR1 MNHEY, CDR2 SVGEGT. CDR3 region: CASSSPRQGIRSNQPQHF. The DNA for the CDR3 is TGTGCCAGCAGTTCCCCGAGACAGGGTATTAGAAGCAATCAGCCCCAGCATTTT.

The chain is built from TRBV5-1 and TRBJ1-5; the D gene is possibly TRBD1 (6 bases). Germline CDR1 SGHRS, CDR2 YFSETQ. V was cut by 4 bases and J by 5 bases, with 19 bases left in between. The CDR3 totals 16 residues. The CDR3 nucleotides are TGCGCCAGCAGCCCCGAAGCAGGGGTGGGCTATCAGCCCCAGCATTTT. Amino acids: CASSPEAGVGYQPQHF.

The genes are TRBV9 and TRBJ2-3, with 12 bases that match TRBD2. V lost 8 bases, J lost 0 bases, and 10 bases stayed unmatched. The CDR3 covers 17 residues. CDR1 SGDLS and CDR2 YYNGEE come from the germline V gene. The CDR3 sequence is CASNPSGGEPSTDTQYF. The CDR3 DNA sequence: TGTGCCAGTAACCCTAGCGGGGGGGAACCTAGCACAGATACGCAGTATTTT.

V and J are TRBV2 and TRBJ1-6; 9 bases align to TRBD1. From germline, CDR1 is SNHLY and CDR2 FYNNEI. V was pared by 4 bases and J by 0 bases, with 7 bases of the junction left unmatched. The CDR3 spans 18 residues. CDR3 protein: CASSVVTGGSSYNSPLHF. CDR3 coding DNA: TGTGCCAGCAGTGTCGTGACAGGGGGAAGCTCCTATAATTCACCCCTCCACTTT.

The chain carries TRBV5-5 and TRBJ2-1; the match to TRBD1 covers 7 bases. This CDR3 is built from 13 residues. Per germline, CDR1 SGHKS and CDR2 YYEKEE (reference sequence). The J segment lost 6 bases and the V segment lost 4 bases, leaving 4 bases of the junction unmatched. CDR3 nucleotide sequence: TGTGCCAGCAGCCAAGGGACAGCCAATGAGCAGTTCTTC. Protein: CASSQGTANEQFF.

The rearrangement links TRBV9 to TRBJ1-6; unclear D gene. Trimming took 0 bases from V and 0 from J, leaving 4 bases between them. Germline V gene data show CDR1 as SGDLS and CDR2 as YYNGEE. This CDR3 is built from 15 residues. CDR3: CASSVAHSYNSPLHF. The CDR3 coding sequence is TGTGCCAGCAGCGTAGCACACTCCTATAATTCACCCCTCCACTTT.

This sequence joins TRBV24-1 and TRBJ2-2; 10 bases agree with TRBD1. Trimming removed 2 bases from V and 5 bases from J; junction bases left unmatched: 10. The CDR3 sequence is 18 residues long. Germline CDR1 reads KGHDR; CDR2 reads SFDVKD. DNA for the CDR3: TGTGCCACCAGTGATTACCCGGGACAGGGGTCCTCAACCGGGGAGCTGTTTTTT. This translates into CATSDYPGQGSSTGELFF.

The V gene is TRBV10-2, the J gene TRBJ1-2; TRBD1 matches at 11 bases. Trimming removed 7 bases from V and 6 bases from J; junction bases left unmatched: 4. This CDR3 is built from 13 residues. CDR1 and CDR2 from the germline V gene are WSHSY and SAAADI. CDR3 in DNA: TGCGCCAGCAACCCGGGACAGGGGGATGGCTACACCTTC. Its protein is CASNPGQGDGYTF.

The rearrangement uses TRBV5-1 and TRBJ2-2; the match to TRBD2 covers 13 bases. With 4 bases clipped from V and 3 bases from J, the junction kept 3 bases outside the gene matches. Germline V lookup: CDR1 SGHRS, CDR2 YFSETQ. The CDR3 runs to 16 residues. CDR3 coding DNA: TGCGCCAGCAGCGTTACTAGCGGGGGGGACACCGGGGAGCTGTTTTTT. Amino acid sequence: CASSVTSGGDTGELFF. The full variable domain, its missing parts supplied by reference TRBV5-1 and TRBJ2-2, is KAGVTQTPRYLIKTRGQQVTLSCSPISGHRSVSWYQQTPGQGLQFLFEYFSETQRNKGNFPGRFSGRQFSNSRSEMNVSTLELGDSALYLCASSVTSGGDTGELFFGEGSRLTVL.

As DNA, the CDR3 is TGTGCCAGCAGCTTACAGGGGGCGCAGAACTATGGCTACACCTTC. Its translation is CASSLQGAQNYGYTF. The chain links TRBV27 to TRBJ1-2; 9 bases line up with TRBD1. From germline, CDR1 is MNHEY and CDR2 SMNVEV (reference sequence). V was pared by 6 bases and J by 2 bases, with 7 bases of the junction left unmatched. There are 15 residues in the CDR3.

The chain is built from TRBV5-1 and TRBJ2-2; 7 bases align to TRBD2. J was trimmed by 0 bases and V by 7 bases; bases with no gene match: 6. There are 15 residues in the CDR3. Germline CDR1 reads SGHRS; CDR2 reads YFSETQ. CDR3 in amino acids: CASFPGLTNTGELFF. CDR3 DNA sequence: TGCGCCAGCTTTCCGGGACTAACGAACACCGGGGAGCTGTTTTTT.

This chain uses TRBV11-3 with TRBJ1-1; D unclear. V was shortened by 2 bases and J by 1 base, with 11 bases between the two germline ends. Per germline, CDR1 SGHNT and CDR2 YENEEA. This CDR3 is 15 amino acids long. CDR3 bases: TGTGCCAGCAGCTTACGTAGCGGAGAGAACACTGAAGCTTTCTTT. Its translation is CASSLRSGENTEAFF.

The chain couples TRBV3-1 (or the pseudogene TRBV3-2) to TRBJ2-2; 7 bases line up with TRBD2. Trimming at V came to 3 bases and at J to 4 bases, leaving 8 bases not matched to a gene. The V gene's germline CDR1 is LGHDT and CDR2 YNNKEL (reference sequence). The CDR3 runs 16 residues. This chain's CDR3 is CASSQPSTSSTGELFF. CDR3 nucleotide sequence: TGTGCCAGCAGCCAGCCGTCGACTAGCTCCACCGGGGAGCTGTTTTTT.

In the case of this clone: At one end, the junction sequence differs from germline, possibly due to a read error. The J gene is TRBJ1-2, the V gene TRBV3-1 (or the pseudogene TRBV3-2); D perhaps matches TRBD1 (6 bases). The CDR3 sequence is 13 residues long. The germline V gene encodes CDR1 LGHDT and CDR2 YNNKEL (reference sequence). CDR3 DNA: TGTGCCAGCAGCCAAACAGGGCCAAGTGGCCCATTCTTC. Translation gives CASSQTGPSGPFF.

This chain uses TRBV14 with TRBJ2-2, with 10 bases aligning to TRBD1. Germline V gives CDR1 SGHDN, CDR2 FVKESK. V was clipped by 4 bases and J by 6 bases; unmatched bases: 8. This CDR3 has 16 residues. CDR3 protein: CASSLRGQGSAGELFF. CDR3 sequence (DNA): TGTGCCAGCAGCCTTAGGGGACAGGGGTCCGCCGGGGAGCTGTTTTTT.

This clone was seen only a few times. This chain connects TRBV18 to TRBJ1-2; no reliable D call. In germline, CDR1 is KGHSH, CDR2 LQKENI. V was clipped by 7 bases and J by 2 bases, with 20 bases between them. This CDR3 has 16 amino acids. CDR3 in amino acids: CASFPGEAEINYGYTF. The CDR3 DNA follows: TGTGCCAGCTTCCCGGGAGAAGCGGAGATCAACTATGGCTACACCTTC.

This clone has more than one count but fewer than ten. The V and J genes are TRBV10-1 and TRBJ1-6; D is uncertain. The V end lost 3 bases, the J end lost 7 bases, and 7 bases lay between the germline ends. CDR1 WNHNN and CDR2 SYGVQD come from the germline V gene (reference sequence). The CDR3 length is 13 residues. This CDR3 is CASSDRLNSPLHF. The CDR3 DNA reads as TGCGCCAGCAGTGACAGGCTCAATTCACCCCTCCACTTT.

This rearrangement joins TRBV11-2 to TRBJ1-2, with a tentative D call TRBD1 (5 bases). Trimming took off 5 bases at V and 7 bases at J, with 14 bases between the two ends. This CDR3 comprises 13 residues. Germline CDR1 and CDR2: SGHAT and FQNNGV. The CDR3 is CASSLPGRGGYTF. The CDR3 bases are TGTGCCAGCAGCCTACCGGGGAGGGGTGGCTACACCTTC.

V and J are TRBV9 and TRBJ1-5; no clear D. The CDR3 spans 15 residues. The germline V gene has CDR1 SGDLS and CDR2 YYNGEE. The V end lost 0 bases, the J end lost 1 base, and 8 bases lay between the germline ends. CDR3 amino acids: CASSVGPGSNQPQHF. The CDR3 DNA follows: TGTGCCAGCAGCGTAGGCCCGGGGAGCAATCAGCCCCAGCATTTT. The variable domain in full, with the rest retrieved from reference TRBV9 and TRBJ1-5, is DSGVTQTPKHLITATGQRVTLRCSPRSGDLSVYWYQQSLDQGLQFLIQYYNGEERAKGNILERFSAQQFPDLHSELNLSSLELGDSALYFCASSVGPGSNQPQHFGDGTRLSIL.

J is TRBJ1-6 and V is TRBV7-9; 7 nucleotides agree with TRBD1. CDR1 is SEHNR, CDR2 FQNEAQ, per germline (reference sequence). This CDR3 is built from 13 residues. Germline trimming cut 10 bases from V and 9 bases from J; bases unmatched to any gene: 9. The CDR3 region is CAIPSGDSSPLHF. The CDR3, as DNA: TGTGCCATACCAAGTGGGGACAGTTCACCCCTCCACTTT.

The CDR3 DNA reads TGCAGTGCTAGTAGAACTAGCGGGGGGTCCGGGGAGCTGTTTTTT. This gives the protein CSASRTSGGSGELFF. The rearrangement joins TRBV20-1 to TRBJ2-2; 12 bases agree with TRBD2. The CDR3 is 15 residues long. Germline CDR1 DFQATT, CDR2 SNEGSKA (reference sequence). V lost 3 bases to trimming and J lost 6 bases; unmatched junction nucleotides: 5.

V usage is TRBV5-6 and J usage is TRBJ2-2; 8 bases map to TRBD1. This CDR3 is built from 15 residues. The germline V gene has CDR1 SGHDT and CDR2 YYEEEE. V trimming: 4 bases; J trimming: 0 bases; junction bases outside the gene matches: 2. The CDR3 DNA sequence: TGTGCCAGCAGCCTCAGGGGGCCGAACACCGGGGAGCTGTTTTTT. As protein: CASSLRGPNTGELFF. The variable domain in full, completed from reference TRBV5-6 and TRBJ2-2, reads DAGVTQSPTHLIKTRGQQVTLRCSPKSGHDTVSWYQQALGQGPQFIFQYYEEEERQRGNFPDRFSGHQFPNYSSELNVNALLLGDSALYLCASSLRGPNTGELFFGEGSRLTVL.

The chain is built from TRBV18 and TRBJ2-5; TRBD2 is a possible D gene (5 bases). The germline V gene has CDR1 KGHSH and CDR2 LQKENI. CDR3 length: 16 residues. V was pared by 0 bases and J by 5 bases, with 16 bases between. The CDR3, as DNA: TGTGCCAGCTCACCACCGAAAGGGTCATGGAGGGAGACCCAGTACTTC. Residues: CASSPPKGSWRETQYF.

The chain uses TRBV14 and TRBJ1-2; D unclear. The V gene lost 2 bases and the J gene lost 3 bases, with 16 bases spanning the gap. The germline gives CDR1 SGHDN, CDR2 FVKESK. The CDR3 length is 16 residues. In DNA, the CDR3 is TGTGCCAGCAGCCAAAACAGACCGCCGCTATACTATGGCTACACCTTC. Residues: CASSQNRPPLYYGYTF. The full variable domain, rest sourced from reference TRBV14 and TRBJ1-2, is EAGVTQFPSHSVIEKGQTVTLRCDPISGHDNLYWYRRVMGKEIKFLLHFVKESKQDESGMPNNRFLAERTGGTYSTLKVQPAELEDSGVYFCASSQNRPPLYYGYTFGSGTRLTVV.